These 19 T cell receptor beta chains were sequenced from one sample in a study of T cell repertoires in cytomegalovirus infection. TCRdb reanalysed the reads using MiXCR and keeps one entry per CDR3 protein. Among around 740,000 distinct CDR3 sequences listed, roughly 35% were seen once. Specimen: PBMCs. These receptors were obtained from a human donor in good health (CMV status not recorded). Some clones in this sample may be carry-over from other donors' samples.

The rearrangement links TRBV6-5 to TRBJ2-5; TRBD1 aligns across 9 bases. The CDR3 is 14 residues long. The germline V gene encodes CDR1 MNHEY and CDR2 SVGAGI. V shed 6 bases, J shed 3 bases, and the junction held 5 bases outside the gene matches. The CDR3 coding sequence is TGTGCCAGCAGCACACAGGGGGCGAAAGAGACCCAGTACTTC. This codes for CASSTQGAKETQYF.

The CDR3 sequence: CASSFLRLAGREETQYF. The CDR3, as DNA: TGTGCCAGCAGTTTCTTAAGACTAGCGGGAAGGGAAGAGACCCAGTACTTC. V gene TRBV28 combines with J gene TRBJ2-5, with 11 nucleotides matching TRBD2. This CDR3 spans 17 amino acids. Germline loops: CDR1 MDHEN, CDR2 SYDVKM. Losses at the gene ends were 3 bases for V and 3 bases for J; bases not matched to a gene: 9.

The V call is TRBV7-3, the J call TRBJ1-1; 7 bases align to TRBD1. The trim removed 4 bases at V and 1 base at J, leaving 6 bases unmatched. Germline CDR1 is SGHTA and CDR2 is FQGTGA. The CDR3 length is 15 residues. CDR3 sequence (DNA): TGTGCCAGCAGCTACGAGGGGGCCCCGAACACTGAAGCTTTCTTT. Its protein is CASSYEGAPNTEAFF.

The rearrangement joins TRBV7-4 to TRBJ2-2; D gene uncertain. V was cut by 2 bases and J by 0 bases, with 22 bases left in between. CDR1 SGHVT and CDR2 SQSDAQ come from the germline V gene. This CDR3 has 20 residues. In DNA form, the CDR3 reads TGTGCCAGCAGCTTACGTTTCGGTCTGGCGTTAACCGCGAACACCGGGGAGCTGTTTTTT. It is translated as CASSLRFGLALTANTGELFF.

The rearrangement joins TRBV6-5 to TRBJ2-7, with 8 bases aligning to TRBD1. The V and J ends lost 5 bases and 3 bases, in that order; junction bases with no gene match: 6. Per germline, CDR1 MNHEY and CDR2 SVGAGI. This CDR3 is built from 14 residues. The CDR3 DNA reads TGTGCCAGCAGTGGCACCGGGACAGGCTACGAGCAGTACTTC. Translating it yields CASSGTGTGYEQYF.

The V and J genes are TRBV7-2 and TRBJ2-1; 10 nucleotides match TRBD1. From germline, CDR1 is SGHTA and CDR2 FQGNSA. The CDR3 runs to 14 residues. Trimming took 6 bases from V and 12 from J; bases not matched to a gene: 11. The CDR3 bases are TGTGCCAGCAGAAACCGGACAGGGGGAGGTGGGCAGTTCTTC. This gives the protein CASRNRTGGGGQFF.

Notes on this clonotype: The junction does not match germline at one end; this may be a read error. V gene TRBV3-1 combines with J gene TRBJ2-2, with 14 bases identical to TRBD2. The CDR3 contains 20 residues. CDR1 is LGHDT, CDR2 YNNKEL, per germline (reference sequence). The CDR3 loop reads CDSSQQPGLAGVKGPGELFF. The CDR3 region has the DNA TGTGACAGCAGCCAACAACCGGGACTAGCGGGAGTCAAAGGCCCCGGGGAGCTGTTTTTT.

The genes are TRBV12-3 or TRBV12-4 and TRBJ2-7, with a possible D match to TRBD1 (6 bases). The CDR3 runs to 13 residues. V was cut by 2 bases and J by 2 bases, with 7 bases left in between. The CDR3 loop reads CASSLRTAYEQYF. CDR3 DNA sequence: TGTGCCAGCAGTTTACGGACAGCCTACGAGCAGTACTTC.

This clonotype was detected many times. The V gene is TRBV7-2, the J gene TRBJ2-7; 7 nucleotides line up with TRBD1. CDR1 is SGHTA, CDR2 FQGNSA, per germline. After removal of 4 bases from V and 0 bases from J, the junction contained 6 bases not matched to a gene. The CDR3 consists of 15 residues. CDR3 loop: CASSSGDSRSYEQYF. The CDR3 coding sequence is TGTGCCAGCAGCTCAGGGGACAGTCGCTCCTACGAGCAGTACTTC. The full variable domain, completed using reference TRBV7-2 and TRBJ2-7, is GAGVSQSPSNKVTEKGKDVELRCDPISGHTALYWYRQSLGQGLEFLIYFQGNSAPDKSGLPSDRFSAERTGGSVSTLTIQRTQQEDSAVYLCASSSGDSRSYEQYFGPGTRLTVT.

On this clonotype itself: A much larger clone lies a single base off, so this may be a read error. V is TRBV7-2 and J is TRBJ1-5, with 9 bases aligning to TRBD1. Germline assignment: CDR1 SGHTA and CDR2 FQGNSA. The CDR3 contains 15 residues. V lost 5 bases and J lost 10; bases outside the gene matches: 12. The CDR3 region is CASSLGTGRNHPQHF. In DNA form, the CDR3 reads TGTGCCAGCAGCCTAGGGACAGGGAGGAACCATCCCCAGCATTTT.

This clonotype came up once. This may arise from a read error, as a much more abundant clone is one base away. The V and J genes are TRBV5-5 and TRBJ2-1, with TRBD1 matching 7 bases. From germline, CDR1 is SGHKS and CDR2 YYEKEE (reference sequence). CDR3 length equals 13 residues. V trimming: 5 bases; J trimming: 5 bases; junction bases outside the gene matches: 4. CDR3 coding DNA: TGTGCCAGCAGTACAACAGGGGACAATGAGCAGTTCTTC. Its protein is CASSTTGDNEQFF.

Only one count was recorded for this clonotype. Just one base apart from a much larger clone, this may be a read error. The chain joins TRBV6-6 to TRBJ1-5; TRBD1 matches 8 bases. The J segment lost 9 bases and the V segment lost 6 bases, leaving 13 bases of the junction unmatched. Germline CDR1 reads MNHNY; CDR2 reads SVGAGI (reference sequence). The length of the CDR3 is 15 residues. The CDR3 sequence is CASSQTGEGRSPQHF. The CDR3 nucleotides read TGTGCCAGCAGCCAGACAGGGGAGGGCAGGTCGCCCCAGCATTTT.

This clonotype was seen more than once but under ten times. V is TRBV10-3 and J is TRBJ2-5; no definite D call. The V end lost 3 bases, the J end lost 2 bases, and 13 bases lay between the germline ends. CDR1 and CDR2 from the germline V gene are ENHRY and SYGVKD. The CDR3 spans 15 residues. DNA for the CDR3: TGTGCCATCAGTGACTTGGGGTTCGAACAAGAGACCCAGTACTTC. Translated: CAISDLGFEQETQYF.

This clonotype was recorded only once. V is TRBV10-3 and J is TRBJ1-3, with 10 bases matching TRBD1. After removal of 3 bases from V and 9 bases from J, the junction contained 11 bases not matched to a gene. Germline V gene sequence: CDR1 ENHRY, CDR2 SYGVKD. CDR3 length equals 16 residues. The CDR3 is CAISDPGQGQPSTIYF. The CDR3 region has the DNA TGTGCCATCAGTGACCCGGGACAGGGGCAACCAAGCACCATATATTTT.

The chain recombines TRBV28 with TRBJ2-2, with a possible D match to TRBD1 (5 bases). Looked up from germline, CDR1 is MDHEN and CDR2 is SYDVKM. The CDR3 contains 16 residues. Trimming took 6 bases from V and 1 from J, leaving 15 bases between them. For the CDR3, the DNA is TGTGCCAGCAGGACCGTTACAGGATTGAACACCGGGGAGCTGTTTTTT. Translating gives CASRTVTGLNTGELFF.

This clonotype was counted between two and nine times. The V call is TRBV5-1, the J call TRBJ2-3, with TRBD2 identical over 7 bases. The CDR3 spans 15 residues. V shed 5 bases and J 1 base; nucleotides not matched to a gene: 7. From germline, CDR1 is SGHRS and CDR2 YFSETQ. Written as DNA, the CDR3 is TGCGCCAGCAGAGGTGCGGGAGAACGCACAGATACGCAGTATTTT. Its translation is CASRGAGERTDTQYF.

The rearrangement joins TRBV28 to TRBJ1-1; a weak D match, TRBD1 (5 bases). There are 15 residues in the CDR3. Trimming pared 5 bases from V and 8 bases from J, leaving 21 bases between. CDR1 is MDHEN, CDR2 SYDVKM, per germline. CDR3 region: CASSPLGGARGEAFF. The CDR3 nucleotides are TGTGCCAGCAGTCCCCTGGGCGGGGCCCGGGGGGAAGCTTTCTTT.

J is TRBJ1-2 and V is TRBV18; no firm D call. The V end was cut by 3 bases, the J end by 8 bases, with 10 bases between. The CDR3 is made up of 12 amino acids. Looked up from germline, CDR1 is KGHSH and CDR2 is LQKENI. CDR3 sequence: CASSPSDRGYTF. CDR3 in DNA: TGTGCCAGCTCACCCTCAGACCGAGGCTACACCTTC. Filled out from reference TRBV18 and TRBJ1-2, the complete variable domain reads NAGVMQNPRHLVRRRGQEARLRCSPMKGHSHVYWYRQLPEEGLKFMVYLQKENIIDESGMPKERFSAEFPKEGPSILRIQQVVRGDSAAYFCASSPSDRGYTFGSGTRLTVV.

This clonotype was seen ten or more times. The rearrangement joins TRBV7-2 to TRBJ1-1; D is uncertain. CDR3 length equals 12 residues. The germline V gene encodes CDR1 SGHTA and CDR2 FQGNSA. V gave up 5 bases and J gave up 6 bases, with 10 bases separating them. CDR3 DNA: TGTGCCAGCAGCCATCCACGCGCTGAAGCTTTCTTT. It yields the protein CASSHPRAEAFF. Drawing the rest from reference TRBV7-2 and TRBJ1-1, the complete variable domain is GAGVSQSPSNKVTEKGKDVELRCDPISGHTALYWYRQSLGQGLEFLIYFQGNSAPDKSGLPSDRFSAERTGGSVSTLTIQRTQQEDSAVYLCASSHPRAEAFFGQGTRLTVV.